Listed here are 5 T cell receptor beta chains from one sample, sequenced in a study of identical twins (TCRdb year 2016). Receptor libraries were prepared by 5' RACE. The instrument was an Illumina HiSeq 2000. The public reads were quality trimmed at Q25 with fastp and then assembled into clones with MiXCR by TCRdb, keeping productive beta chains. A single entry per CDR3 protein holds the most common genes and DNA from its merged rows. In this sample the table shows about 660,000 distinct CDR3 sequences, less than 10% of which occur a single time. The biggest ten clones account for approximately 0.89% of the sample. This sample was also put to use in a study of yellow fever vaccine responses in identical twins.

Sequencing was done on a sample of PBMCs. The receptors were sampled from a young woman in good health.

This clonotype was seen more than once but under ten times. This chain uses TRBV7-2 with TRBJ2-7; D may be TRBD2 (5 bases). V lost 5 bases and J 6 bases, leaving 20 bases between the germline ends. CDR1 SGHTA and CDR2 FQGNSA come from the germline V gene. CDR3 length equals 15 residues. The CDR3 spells CASSSHGVANSEQYF. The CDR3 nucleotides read TGTGCCAGCAGCAGTCACGGGGTGGCTAACTCCGAGCAGTACTTC.

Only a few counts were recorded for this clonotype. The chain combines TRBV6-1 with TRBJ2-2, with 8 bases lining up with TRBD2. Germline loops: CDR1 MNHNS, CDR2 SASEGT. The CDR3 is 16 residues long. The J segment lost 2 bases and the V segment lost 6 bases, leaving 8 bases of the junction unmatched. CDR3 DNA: TGTGCCAGCAGGCGCGGGGGGTATCTAAACACCGGGGAGCTGTTTTTT. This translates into CASRRGGYLNTGELFF.

CDR3 amino acids: CASSLRWTGTGDGYTF. The CDR3 DNA sequence: TGTGCCAGCAGCTTAAGATGGACCGGGACAGGGGATGGCTACACCTTC. The rearrangement links TRBV7-2 to TRBJ1-2; the match to TRBD1 covers 10 bases. Per germline, CDR1 SGHTA and CDR2 FQGNSA. The V and J ends lost 2 bases and 6 bases, in that order; junction bases with no gene match: 9. The length of the CDR3 is 16 residues.

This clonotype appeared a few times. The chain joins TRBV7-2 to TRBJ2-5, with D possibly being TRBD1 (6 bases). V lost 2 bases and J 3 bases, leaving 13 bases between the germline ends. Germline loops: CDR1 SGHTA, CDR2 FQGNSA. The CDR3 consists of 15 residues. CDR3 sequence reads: CASSLSGRGKETQYF. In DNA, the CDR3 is TGTGCCAGCAGCTTATCAGGCAGGGGTAAAGAGACCCAGTACTTC. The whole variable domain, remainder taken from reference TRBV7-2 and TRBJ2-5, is GAGVSQSPSNKVTEKGKDVELRCDPISGHTALYWYRQSLGQGLEFLIYFQGNSAPDKSGLPSDRFSAERTGGSVSTLTIQRTQQEDSAVYLCASSLSGRGKETQYFGPGTRLLVL.

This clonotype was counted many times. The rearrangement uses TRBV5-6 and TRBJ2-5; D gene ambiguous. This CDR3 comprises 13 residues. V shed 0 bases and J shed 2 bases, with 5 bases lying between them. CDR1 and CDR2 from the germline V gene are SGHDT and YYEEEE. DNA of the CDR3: TGTGCCAGCAGCTTGGTTAGGCAAGAGACCCAGTACTTC. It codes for CASSLVRQETQYF.